This T cell receptor (beta chain) was recorded in a study of T cells in Graves' hyperthyroidism and ophthalmopathy. Study-wide results and limits: Blood also contained most expanded thyroid clonotypes above 0.001. Stable hyperthyroidism and ophthalmopathy were separated using 13 V-J signatures. Before onset, by a median of about six months, the model predicted ophthalmopathy.

Germline lookup yields CDR1 LNHDA and CDR2 SQIVND (reference sequence). J lost 3 bases, V lost 2 bases, and 15 bases had no gene match. This CDR3 contains 20 residues. RNA transcripts served as the template for amplifying TCR beta CDR3 regions. HTBI primers were the set used in a first-round RT-PCR of the TCR CDR3. TCRdb ran MiXCR on the multiplex PCR reads and lists one entry per CDR3 protein. The sample includes fewer than 650,000 distinct CDR3 sequences, approximately 14% seen only once; the top ten take roughly 6.9%. Patients were excluded because of uncontrolled infection, other autoimmune disease, pregnancy or lactation. With respect to this clonotype: Its specificity is unknown.

Sequencing used blood. The source of this sequence is a woman aged 18-29 years with Graves' ophthalmopathy. V gene TRBV19 combines with J gene TRBJ2-7; 14 nucleotides agree with TRBD2. The CDR3 here is CASSIRGLAGASGKGYEQYF. The CDR3 DNA reads as TGTGCCAGTAGTATACGGGGACTAGCGGGAGCGTCGGGAAAAGGCTACGAGCAGTACTTC.